The 30 T cell receptor beta chains given below trace back to one sample, sequenced in a study of cytomegalovirus exposure and HLA in healthy donors. PCR primers comprised 60 Vbeta and 13 Jbeta primers. The table came from immunoSEQ multiplex PCR; TCRdb's copy has only in-frame clones and leaves some out. The sample includes about 250,000 clones, 78% of them seen just once. Sequencing input: PBMCs. The receptors derive from a boy aged 10-17 years in good health and CMV-seronegative.

This rearrangement joins TRBV2 to TRBJ1-5; a weak D match, TRBD1 (6 bases). This CDR3 is built from 12 residues. Trimming stripped 7 bases from V and 6 bases from J, with 10 bases between. The germline CDR1 and CDR2 sequences are SNHLY and FYNNEI. CDR3 bases: TGTGCCAGCACCAGGGGTGCTCAGCCCCAGCATTTT. Protein product: CASTRGAQPQHF.

This clone came up a few times. The chain combines TRBV2 with TRBJ2-3; TRBD2 aligns across 15 bases. V shed 8 bases and J 6 bases; nucleotides not matched to a gene: 3. The CDR3 consists of 14 residues. CDR1 and CDR2 (germline): SNHLY, FYNNEI. In DNA form, the CDR3 reads TGTGCCAGCCGAGGGACTAGCGGGAGGGATACGCAGTATTTT. Translation: CASRGTSGRDTQYF.

The gene calls are TRBV19 and TRBJ1-4, with TRBD1 matching 9 bases. Trimming took 5 bases from V and 2 from J; bases not matched to a gene: 3. CDR3 length: 15 amino acids. Germline V gene data show CDR1 as LNHDA and CDR2 as SQIVND (reference sequence). The CDR3 nucleotides read TGTGCCAGTAGTTACAGGGGGCTGACTAATGAAAAACTGTTTTTT. Protein product: CASSYRGLTNEKLFF.

Written as DNA, the CDR3 is TGTGCCACCTCTCCCGCCGGGACTAGCGGGGGGTACAGCTCCTACGAGCAGTACTTC. Translation: CATSPAGTSGGYSSYEQYF. The chain joins TRBV15 to TRBJ2-7; 15 nucleotides align to TRBD2. The CDR3 spans 19 residues. Trimming removed 8 bases from V and 0 bases from J; junction bases left unmatched: 14. The germline V gene encodes CDR1 LNHNV and CDR2 YYDKDF (reference sequence).

This clone was recorded a few times. The J gene is TRBJ2-7, the V gene TRBV7-8; D possibly corresponds to TRBD2 (7 bases). V lost 7 bases and J 4 bases, leaving 14 bases between the germline ends. Germline V gives CDR1 SGHVS, CDR2 FQNEAQ. The CDR3 covers 13 residues. CDR3: CASIGGDLYEQYF. CDR3 bases: TGTGCCAGCATAGGGGGGGATCTGTACGAGCAGTACTTC.

This clone was seen a single time. The V and J genes are TRBV4-2 and TRBJ2-1; TRBD2 matches 8 bases. The CDR3 extends over 16 amino acids. The germline CDR1 and CDR2 sequences are LGHNA and YNFKEQ. V lost 4 bases, J lost 5 bases, and 10 bases stayed unmatched. The CDR3 nucleotides read TGTGCCAGCAGCCCTCTAACTAGCGGAGCGGACAATGAGCAGTTCTTC. Residues: CASSPLTSGADNEQFF.

The chain combines TRBV2 with TRBJ1-2; D is perhaps TRBD1 (5 bases). Deletions cut 8 bases from V and 7 bases from J, with 11 bases between. Germline V gives CDR1 SNHLY, CDR2 FYNNEI. The CDR3 is 11 residues long. The CDR3 DNA reads TGTGCCAGCCTTCCAGGGTTTGGCTACACCTTC. Translating gives CASLPGFGYTF. Drawing the rest from reference TRBV2 and TRBJ1-2, the complete variable domain is EPEVTQTPSHQVTQMGQEVILRCVPISNHLYFYWYRQILGQKVEFLVSFYNNEISEKSEIFDDQFSVERPDGSNFTLKIRSTKLEDSAMYFCASLPGFGYTFGSGTRLTVV.

This chain connects TRBV6-1 to TRBJ2-1; 12 nucleotides line up with TRBD2. There are 15 residues in the CDR3. The germline V gene has CDR1 MNHNS and CDR2 SASEGT. The trim removed 4 bases at V and 7 bases at J, leaving 5 bases unmatched. The CDR3 bases are TGTGCCAGCAGTGGTCTAGCGGGGGGGCTTAATGAGCAGTTCTTC. Protein: CASSGLAGGLNEQFF.

J is TRBJ1-3 and V is TRBV25-1; a possible D gene is TRBD1 (5 bases). Trimming stripped 4 bases from V and 6 bases from J, with 22 bases between. The CDR3 is 17 amino acids. The V gene's germline CDR1 is MGHDK and CDR2 SYGVNS. The CDR3 DNA is TGTGCCAGCAGTGGGTATGGCGAGCGGGGCTGGATAAACACCATATATTTT. Encoded protein: CASSGYGERGWINTIYF.

Details on this clone: It is likely a read error, because the conserved phenylalanine at the end of the CDR3 is missing. The chain is built from TRBV6-4 and TRBJ1-2; no firm D call. Germline CDR1 MRHNA, CDR2 SNTAGT. Trimming stripped 3 bases from V and 5 bases from J, with 10 bases between. This CDR3 is 13 amino acids long. Written as DNA, the CDR3 is TGTGCCAGCAGTGAGGGAGGCGAGTATGGCTACACCCTC. Protein sequence: CASSEGGEYGYTL.

This clone was seen more than once but under ten times. The chain carries TRBV7-8 and TRBJ1-1; D remains unclear. V was pared by 1 base and J by 7 bases, with 13 bases between. Germline V gene sequence: CDR1 SGHVS, CDR2 FQNEAQ. The CDR3 has 14 residues. The CDR3 DNA reads as TGTGCCAGCAGCTTAGTGAGGGTCAAGAATGAAGCTTTCTTT. This codes for CASSLVRVKNEAFF.

The chain carries TRBV5-4 and TRBJ2-6; D is ambiguous. The CDR3 runs to 13 residues. Per germline, CDR1 SGHNT and CDR2 YYREEE (reference sequence). Trimming removed 4 bases at V and 4 bases at J, with 6 bases between. The chain's CDR3 is CASSPPGANVLTF. The CDR3 bases are TGTGCCAGCAGCCCCCCAGGGGCCAACGTCCTGACTTTC. The full variable domain, its missing parts supplied by reference TRBV5-4 and TRBJ2-6, is ETGVTQSPTHLIKTRGQQVTLRCSSQSGHNTVSWYQQALGQGPQFIFQYYREEENGRGNFPPRFSGLQFPNYSSELNVNALELDDSALYLCASSPPGANVLTFGAGSRLTVL.

The chain uses TRBV27 and TRBJ2-3; 14 bases are shared with TRBD2. Germline V gene data show CDR1 as MNHEY and CDR2 as SMNVEV (reference sequence). The V segment lost 7 bases and the J segment 3 bases; nucleotides outside the gene matches: 6. The CDR3 totals 16 residues. As DNA, the CDR3 is TGTGCCAGCAAAGGACTAGCGGGAGGACGGACAGATACGCAGTATTTT. Residues: CASKGLAGGRTDTQYF.

The chain uses TRBV18 and TRBJ1-1; D gene unclear. The V and J ends lost 2 bases and 4 bases respectively, with 20 bases between them. Germline V lookup: CDR1 KGHSH, CDR2 LQKENI. The CDR3 runs 17 residues. CDR3 sequence (DNA): TGTGCCAGCTCACCAGCGGAACCGGGTACTCTAGCCACTGAAGCTTTCTTT. Translation: CASSPAEPGTLATEAFF.

The chain is built from TRBV29-1 and TRBJ2-3; unclear D gene. V lost 3 bases to trimming and J lost 1 base, with 5 bases between them. Germline V lookup: CDR1 SQVTM, CDR2 ANQGSEA. The CDR3 runs 12 residues. CDR3 in amino acids: CSVDEGTDTQYF. The DNA of the CDR3 is TGCAGCGTTGACGAGGGCACAGATACGCAGTATTTT.

The chain employs TRBV11-2 and TRBJ2-7, with D hard to call. Trimming removed 0 bases at V and 5 bases at J, with 8 bases between. This CDR3 region has 13 residues. Germline CDR1 reads SGHAT; CDR2 reads FQNNGV. CDR3 in amino acids: CASSLDHRDEQYF. The CDR3 DNA sequence: TGTGCCAGCAGCTTAGATCATCGCGACGAGCAGTACTTC.

The V gene is TRBV5-6, the J gene TRBJ2-1; 10 positions match TRBD1. The trim removed 2 bases at V and 0 bases at J, leaving 11 bases unmatched. This CDR3 contains 19 residues. Per germline, CDR1 SGHDT and CDR2 YYEEEE. The CDR3 DNA follows: TGTGCCAGCAGCTTAAACTATCCGGGACAGGGGAGCTCCTACAATGAGCAGTTCTTC. This translates into CASSLNYPGQGSSYNEQFF. The whole variable domain, remainder taken from reference TRBV5-6 and TRBJ2-1, is DAGVTQSPTHLIKTRGQQVTLRCSPKSGHDTVSWYQQALGQGPQFIFQYYEEEERQRGNFPDRFSGHQFPNYSSELNVNALLLGDSALYLCASSLNYPGQGSSYNEQFFGPGTRLTVL.

This clone was observed a handful of times. The rearrangement uses TRBV10-3 and TRBJ2-3; 7 bases line up with TRBD1. In germline, CDR1 is ENHRY, CDR2 SYGVKD. CDR3 size: 13 residues. Unmatched junction bases numbered 10, after V lost 10 bases and J lost 6 bases. The CDR3 sequence: CASAQGPADTQYF. The DNA for the CDR3 is TGTGCCAGCGCACAGGGGCCGGCTGATACGCAGTATTTT.

This sequence joins TRBV29-1 and TRBJ1-4, with 9 bases matching TRBD1. Germline CDR1 reads SQVTM; CDR2 reads ANQGSEA. The CDR3 totals 12 residues. DNA for the CDR3: TGCGGCGGCGGGACAGGGCGTGAAAAACTGTTTTTT. This sequence encodes CGGGTGREKLFF.

The rearrangement uses TRBV5-1 and TRBJ2-1; 8 bases line up with TRBD2. Germline CDR1 and CDR2: SGHRS and YFSETQ. The CDR3 sequence is 15 residues long. J lost 4 bases, V lost 0 bases, and 3 bases had no gene match. The CDR3 loop reads CASSLALAGYNEQFF. Here the CDR3 DNA reads TGCGCCAGCAGCTTGGCCTTAGCGGGGTACAATGAGCAGTTCTTC.

This clone occurred a few times. Here the CDR3 reads CASSRSTEAFF. The DNA of the CDR3 is TGTGCCAGCTCCAGGTCCACTGAAGCTTTCTTT. The gene calls are TRBV19 and TRBJ1-1; D gene ambiguous. The CDR3 loop spans 11 amino acids. Between the trimmed V and J ends, which lost 9 bases and 4 bases, there was a span of 9 bases. CDR1 is LNHDA, CDR2 SQIVND, per germline (reference sequence).

This chain connects TRBV29-1 to TRBJ1-2, with TRBD1 as a possible D gene (5 bases). This CDR3 has 15 amino acids. Looked up from germline, CDR1 is SQVTM and CDR2 is ANQGSEA. V was shortened by 4 bases and J by 8 bases, with 23 bases between the two germline ends. Here the CDR3 reads CSVVSGGPLLLGYTF. DNA of the CDR3: TGCAGCGTTGTGTCCGGGGGACCACTCTTGTTAGGCTACACCTTC.

This clone was counted a single time. The CDR3 is CSVETRGGYEQYF. The DNA for the CDR3 is TGCAGCGTTGAGACGAGGGGGGGCTACGAGCAGTACTTC. The chain employs TRBV29-1 and TRBJ2-7; a possible D gene is TRBD2 (7 bases). Germline values: CDR1 SQVTM, CDR2 ANQGSEA. The ends were cut back, 3 bases at V and 3 bases at J, with 12 bases in the middle. The CDR3 contains 13 residues.

The CDR3 sequence is CASGFRTASTDTQYF. In DNA, the CDR3 is TGTGCTAGTGGTTTTCGGACAGCTAGCACAGATACGCAGTATTTT. J is TRBJ2-3 and V is TRBV12-5; weak D call: TRBD1 (6 bases). Germline CDR1 reads LGHNT; CDR2 reads FRNRAP. This CDR3 has 15 residues. V was trimmed by 3 bases and J by 0 bases, leaving 10 bases between them.

This chain links TRBV13 with TRBJ2-7, with 11 bases fitting TRBD2. Trimming took 5 bases from V and 0 from J; bases not matched to a gene: 12. This CDR3 is 18 amino acids long. The germline CDR1 and CDR2 sequences are PRHDT and FYEKMQ (reference sequence). For the CDR3, the DNA is TGTGCCAGCAGCCAGCTGGGACTAGCGGCTAGGAGCTCCTACGAGCAGTACTTC. Translated: CASSQLGLAARSSYEQYF.

As for this clone: At one boundary the junction diverges from the germline segment, which might be a read error. CDR3 nucleotides: TGTGCCAGCTCACCAACAGGGGAGGTCTACAAGCAGTACTTC. Protein: CASSPTGEVYKQYF. This chain links TRBV18 with TRBJ2-7, with a weak D call TRBD1 (7 bases). Germline V gene sequence: CDR1 KGHSH, CDR2 LQKENI. The CDR3 length is 14 residues. Based on the CDR3 plus reference TRBV18 and TRBJ2-7, the full variable domain is NAGVMQNPRHLVRRRGQEARLRCSPMKGHSHVYWYRQLPEEGLKFMVYLQKENIIDESGMPKERFSAEFPKEGPSILRIQQVVRGDSAAYFCASSPTGEVYKQYFGPGTRLTVT.

This clone was found a few times. The chain carries TRBV6-1 and TRBJ1-1, with TRBD1 matching 10 bases. This CDR3 region has 13 residues. Germline trimming cut 4 bases from V and 11 bases from J; bases unmatched to any gene: 7. Germline V CDR1 and CDR2: MNHNS, SASEGT. CDR3 sequence: CASSVPGQGYAFF. DNA of the CDR3: TGTGCCAGCAGTGTCCCGGGACAGGGGTACGCTTTCTTT.

V gene TRBV9 combines with J gene TRBJ2-5; the D gene is possibly TRBD1 (6 bases). The germline gives CDR1 SGDLS, CDR2 YYNGEE. Trimming pared 0 bases from V and 7 bases from J, leaving 19 bases between. This CDR3 spans 16 amino acids. The CDR3 DNA follows: TGTGCCAGCAGCGTAGTGGGGACACCCCATCGCGGGACCCAGTACTTC. Translated: CASSVVGTPHRGTQYF. The variable domain in full, with the rest retrieved from reference TRBV9 and TRBJ2-5, is DSGVTQTPKHLITATGQRVTLRCSPRSGDLSVYWYQQSLDQGLQFLIQYYNGEERAKGNILERFSAQQFPDLHSELNLSSLELGDSALYFCASSVVGTPHRGTQYFGPGTRLLVL.

The chain uses TRBV5-6 and TRBJ1-5; 7 nucleotides align to TRBD1. CDR3 length: 16 amino acids. After removal of 4 bases from V and 5 bases from J, the junction contained 12 bases not matched to a gene. Per germline, CDR1 SGHDT and CDR2 YYEEEE. CDR3 residues: CASSQGTAIIDQPQHF. CDR3 DNA sequence: TGTGCCAGCAGCCAGGGGACAGCCATTATCGATCAGCCCCAGCATTTT.

The chain employs TRBV10-3 and TRBJ1-1, with 8 bases identical to TRBD1. Germline CDR1 ENHRY, CDR2 SYGVKD. The CDR3 contains 13 residues. The J segment lost 4 bases and the V segment lost 5 bases, leaving 3 bases of the junction unmatched. CDR3 sequence: CAISPGQATEAFF. CDR3 nucleotides: TGTGCCATCAGTCCGGGACAGGCCACTGAAGCTTTCTTT.